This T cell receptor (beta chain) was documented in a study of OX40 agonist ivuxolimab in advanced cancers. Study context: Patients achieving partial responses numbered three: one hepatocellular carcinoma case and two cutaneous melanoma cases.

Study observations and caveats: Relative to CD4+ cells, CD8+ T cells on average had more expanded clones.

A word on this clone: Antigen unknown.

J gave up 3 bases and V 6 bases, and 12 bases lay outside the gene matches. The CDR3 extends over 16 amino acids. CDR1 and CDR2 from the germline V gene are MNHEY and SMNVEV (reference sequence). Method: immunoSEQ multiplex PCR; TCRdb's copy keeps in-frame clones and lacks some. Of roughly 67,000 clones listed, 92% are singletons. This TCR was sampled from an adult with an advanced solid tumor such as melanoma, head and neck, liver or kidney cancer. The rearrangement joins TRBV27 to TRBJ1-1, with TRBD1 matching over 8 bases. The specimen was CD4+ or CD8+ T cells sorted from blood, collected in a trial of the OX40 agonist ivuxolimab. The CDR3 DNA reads TGTGCCAGCAGAAAAGACAGGGGCTGGCCCGACACTGAAGCTTTCTTT. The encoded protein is CASRKDRGWPDTEAFF.